Listed below are T cell receptor beta chains from one sample, sequenced in a study of T-cell reconstitution after alpha-beta-depleted transplantation in children. From the PCR reads, TCRdb called clonotypes with MiXCR, one entry per CDR3 protein. Of about 610,000 distinct CDR3 sequences listed, 8% to 11% are singletons. The sequences come from PBMCs from the stem cell graft donor, collected from the stem cell graft. The receptors were sampled from a human donor who donated a stem cell graft to a child with acute myeloid leukemia. Both conserved end residues are part of each CDR3. A D gene is named only where the DNA matches it firmly. Rows may omit the clone size; those that give it use once, few, many or a size class.

abundance: few; d_gene: TRBD1; j_gene: TRBJ2-1; v_gene: TRBV10-3; CDR3aa: CAISEQGQAEQFF; CDR3nt: TGTGCCATCAGTGAACAGGGACAGGCTGAGCAGTTCTTC
abundance: -; d_gene: -; j_gene: TRBJ1-2; v_gene: TRBV7-8; CDR3aa: CASSLAGRARDGYTF; CDR3nt: TGTGCCAGCAGCTTAGCGGGCAGGGCGCGCGATGGCTACACCTTC
abundance: -; d_gene: TRBD2; j_gene: TRBJ2-1; v_gene: TRBV20-1; CDR3aa: CSARVGLAGRNEQFF; CDR3nt: TGCAGTGCTAGAGTAGGGCTAGCGGGTCGCAATGAGCAGTTCTTC
abundance: -; d_gene: TRBD2; j_gene: TRBJ2-3; v_gene: TRBV10-2; CDR3aa: CASSEFGTSGDTQYF; CDR3nt: TGCGCCAGCAGTGAGTTCGGGACTAGCGGGGATACGCAGTATTTT
abundance: few; d_gene: -; j_gene: TRBJ2-1; v_gene: TRBV4-2; CDR3aa: CASSQSGLPSQTGVGNEQFF; CDR3nt: TGTGCCAGCAGCCAATCCGGGCTTCCCTCCCAGACGGGAGTAGGCAATGAGCAGTTCTTC
abundance: -; d_gene: -; j_gene: TRBJ2-3; v_gene: TRBV6-1; CDR3aa: CASGEGASTDTQYF; CDR3nt: TGTGCCAGCGGTGAAGGCGCTAGCACAGATACGCAGTATTTT
abundance: -; d_gene: TRBD2; j_gene: TRBJ2-3; v_gene: TRBV5-1; CDR3aa: CASSLAGTSGDTQYF; CDR3nt: TGCGCCAGCAGCTTGGCCGGGACTAGCGGAGATACGCAGTATTTT
abundance: few; d_gene: TRBD2; j_gene: TRBJ2-1; v_gene: TRBV5-6; CDR3aa: CASSFGLAANNEQFF; CDR3nt: TGTGCCAGCAGCTTCGGACTAGCGGCGAACAATGAGCAGTTCTTC
abundance: few; d_gene: TRBD2; j_gene: TRBJ2-6; v_gene: TRBV6-1; CDR3aa: CASSHGRELNGANVLTF; CDR3nt: TGTGCCAGCAGCCACGGGAGGGAACTAAATGGGGCCAACGTCCTGACTTTC
abundance: many; d_gene: -; j_gene: TRBJ1-3; v_gene: TRBV7-8; CDR3aa: CASSLGTGWATGNTIYF; CDR3nt: TGTGCCAGCAGCTTAGGAACAGGATGGGCCACTGGAAACACCATATATTTT
abundance: few; d_gene: -; j_gene: TRBJ1-4; v_gene: TRBV28; CDR3aa: CASYAGTFNEKLFF; CDR3nt: TGTGCCAGCTACGCCGGGACTTTTAATGAAAAACTGTTTTTT
abundance: -; d_gene: -; j_gene: TRBJ2-2; v_gene: TRBV30; CDR3aa: CAWRGGDRGLVTGELFF; CDR3nt: TGTGCCTGGAGAGGGGGTGACCGGGGGCTGGTGACCGGGGAGCTGTTTTTT
abundance: -; d_gene: -; j_gene: TRBJ2-2; v_gene: TRBV6-4; CDR3aa: CASSLREFTGELFF; CDR3nt: TGTGCCAGCAGTCTTCGGGAGTTCACCGGGGAGCTGTTTTTT
abundance: many; d_gene: -; j_gene: TRBJ2-7; v_gene: TRBV5-1; CDR3aa: CASSENSAASYEQYF; CDR3nt: TGCGCCAGCAGCGAGAATTCCGCTGCCTCCTACGAGCAGTACTTC
abundance: many; d_gene: -; j_gene: TRBJ2-1; v_gene: TRBV21-1; CDR3aa: CASSKRGRGVHNEQFF; CDR3nt: TGTGCCAGCAGCAAGAGGGGCAGGGGGGTACACAATGAGCAGTTCTTC
abundance: few; d_gene: -; j_gene: TRBJ2-5; v_gene: TRBV20-1; CDR3aa: CSPRQTGRQTQYF; CDR3nt: TGCAGTCCTAGACAGACAGGGAGGCAGACCCAGTACTTC
abundance: few; d_gene: -; j_gene: TRBJ1-2; v_gene: TRBV20-1; CDR3aa: CSARDNNREDGYTF; CDR3nt: TGCAGTGCTAGAGATAATAATAGGGAAGATGGCTACACCTTC
abundance: -; d_gene: -; j_gene: TRBJ1-5; v_gene: TRBV12-3/TRBV12-4; CDR3aa: CASRDYRSYQPQHF; CDR3nt: TGTGCCAGCAGAGACTACAGGTCTTATCAGCCCCAGCATTTT
abundance: -; d_gene: -; j_gene: TRBJ2-7; v_gene: TRBV7-2; CDR3aa: CASSLGRGRDEQYF; CDR3nt: TGTGCCAGCAGCTTAGGCAGGGGGAGGGACGAGCAGTACTTC
abundance: few; d_gene: -; j_gene: TRBJ2-5; v_gene: TRBV18; CDR3aa: CASSPLGAQETQYF; CDR3nt: TGTGCCAGCTCACCCCTGGGGGCCCAAGAGACCCAGTACTTC
abundance: few; d_gene: -; j_gene: TRBJ1-4; v_gene: TRBV7-2; CDR3aa: CASSLGDVEKLFF; CDR3nt: TGTGCCAGCAGCTTGGGGGACGTTGAAAAACTGTTTTTT
abundance: -; d_gene: TRBD2; j_gene: TRBJ2-5; v_gene: TRBV5-1; CDR3aa: CASSLAGLAGGFSQETQYF; CDR3nt: TGCGCCAGCAGCTTGGCGGGACTAGCGGGAGGCTTTTCCCAAGAGACCCAGTACTTC
abundance: -; d_gene: TRBD2; j_gene: TRBJ2-1; v_gene: TRBV7-3; CDR3aa: CASRGTSVSEQFF; CDR3nt: TGTGCCAGCAGAGGGACTAGCGTTAGTGAGCAGTTCTTC
abundance: many; d_gene: TRBD1; j_gene: TRBJ2-1; v_gene: TRBV20-1; CDR3aa: CSARDLGTAYNEQFF; CDR3nt: TGCAGTGCTAGAGATCTCGGGACAGCCTACAATGAGCAGTTCTTC
abundance: few; d_gene: -; j_gene: TRBJ2-1; v_gene: TRBV28; CDR3aa: CASSSSWEQFF; CDR3nt: TGTGCCAGCAGTTCCAGCTGGGAGCAGTTCTTC
abundance: few; d_gene: TRBD2; j_gene: TRBJ2-3; v_gene: TRBV11-2; CDR3aa: CASSLVASSSGRGDTQYF; CDR3nt: TGTGCCAGCAGCTTAGTAGCCTCCTCTAGCGGGAGGGGAGATACGCAGTATTTT
abundance: many; d_gene: -; j_gene: TRBJ2-7; v_gene: TRBV29-1; CDR3aa: CSVEGGGYEQYF; CDR3nt: TGCAGCGTTGAAGGAGGGGGCTACGAGCAGTACTTC
abundance: many; d_gene: -; j_gene: TRBJ2-2; v_gene: TRBV28; CDR3aa: CASRLQGIGELFF; CDR3nt: TGTGCCAGCAGGCTACAGGGAATCGGGGAGCTGTTTTTT
abundance: many; d_gene: -; j_gene: TRBJ2-5; v_gene: TRBV29-1; CDR3aa: CSVEEGGEETQYF; CDR3nt: TGCAGCGTTGAAGAGGGCGGGGAGGAGACCCAGTACTTC
abundance: few; d_gene: TRBD1; j_gene: TRBJ1-2; v_gene: TRBV12-3/TRBV12-4; CDR3aa: CASSRRDSRLYGYTF; CDR3nt: TGTGCCAGCAGCCGTCGGGACAGCCGCCTCTATGGCTACACCTTC
abundance: many; d_gene: -; j_gene: TRBJ1-6; v_gene: TRBV7-9; CDR3aa: CASSRDSPLHF; CDR3nt: TGTGCCAGCAGCCGTGATTCACCCCTCCACTTT
abundance: few; d_gene: TRBD1; j_gene: TRBJ2-4; v_gene: TRBV7-9; CDR3aa: CASSSIELGTANIQYF; CDR3nt: TGTGCCAGCAGCTCAATAGAGCTAGGGACAGCAAACATTCAGTACTTC
abundance: few; d_gene: -; j_gene: TRBJ2-7; v_gene: TRBV20-1; CDR3aa: CSAIKLPKEQYF; CDR3nt: TGCAGTGCTATAAAGCTCCCGAAAGAGCAGTACTTC
abundance: -; d_gene: -; j_gene: TRBJ2-7; v_gene: TRBV6-1; CDR3aa: CATNPGVPYEQYF; CDR3nt: TGTGCTACCAATCCAGGGGTTCCCTACGAGCAGTACTTC
abundance: many; d_gene: TRBD2; j_gene: TRBJ2-1; v_gene: TRBV5-1; CDR3aa: CASSSGRGGTYNEQFF; CDR3nt: TGCGCCAGCAGCAGTGGACGCGGGGGGACCTACAATGAGCAGTTCTTC
abundance: few; d_gene: TRBD2; j_gene: TRBJ2-1; v_gene: TRBV7-3; CDR3aa: CASRPSLAGPSEEQFF; CDR3nt: TGTGCCAGCAGACCCTCGCTAGCGGGGCCCTCGGAAGAGCAGTTCTTC
abundance: -; d_gene: -; j_gene: TRBJ2-7; v_gene: TRBV5-1; CDR3aa: CASRASSSYEQYF; CDR3nt: TGCGCCAGCAGAGCGAGCAGCTCCTACGAGCAGTACTTC
abundance: many; d_gene: -; j_gene: TRBJ2-1; v_gene: TRBV20-1; CDR3aa: CSAKRDPYNEQFF; CDR3nt: TGCAGTGCTAAGAGGGATCCCTACAATGAGCAGTTCTTC
abundance: -; d_gene: TRBD1; j_gene: TRBJ2-7; v_gene: TRBV9; CDR3aa: CASSVGQGAIYEQYF; CDR3nt: TGTGCCAGCAGCGTAGGGCAGGGGGCGATCTACGAGCAGTACTTC
abundance: few; d_gene: -; j_gene: TRBJ1-5; v_gene: TRBV6-2/TRBV6-3; CDR3aa: CASSYVAYNQPQHF; CDR3nt: TGTGCCAGCAGTTACGTGGCGTACAATCAGCCCCAGCATTTT
abundance: -; d_gene: -; j_gene: TRBJ1-1; v_gene: TRBV6-6; CDR3aa: CASLTLNTEAFF; CDR3nt: TGTGCCAGCCTAACCCTGAACACTGAAGCTTTCTTT
abundance: few; d_gene: TRBD2; j_gene: TRBJ2-2; v_gene: TRBV6-1; CDR3aa: CASTIAGGSNTGELFF; CDR3nt: TGTGCCAGCACCATAGCGGGAGGTAGTAACACCGGGGAGCTGTTTTTT
abundance: many; d_gene: -; j_gene: TRBJ2-7; v_gene: TRBV20-1; CDR3aa: CSARGTAWEEQYF; CDR3nt: TGCAGTGCTAGAGGAACAGCCTGGGAGGAGCAGTACTTC
abundance: -; d_gene: -; j_gene: TRBJ2-7; v_gene: TRBV27; CDR3aa: CASSLGRSHEQYF; CDR3nt: TGTGCCAGCAGTTTGGGGCGGTCCCACGAGCAGTACTTC
abundance: -; d_gene: TRBD1; j_gene: TRBJ2-5; v_gene: TRBV5-1; CDR3aa: CASSLGDREDQETQYF; CDR3nt: TGCGCCAGCAGCTTGGGGGACAGGGAGGACCAAGAGACCCAGTACTTC
abundance: many; d_gene: TRBD2; j_gene: TRBJ2-1; v_gene: TRBV20-1; CDR3aa: CSARTQGGTYNEQFF; CDR3nt: TGCAGTGCTAGAACTCAGGGAGGGACCTACAATGAGCAGTTCTTC
abundance: few; d_gene: TRBD1; j_gene: TRBJ2-4; v_gene: TRBV10-3; CDR3aa: CAISPGQGKNIQYF; CDR3nt: TGTGCCATCAGTCCGGGACAGGGAAAAAACATTCAGTACTTC
abundance: few; d_gene: -; j_gene: TRBJ2-3; v_gene: TRBV29-1; CDR3aa: CSVPPQLFRDTQYF; CDR3nt: TGCAGCGTTCCCCCACAGTTATTCAGAGATACGCAGTATTTT
abundance: few; d_gene: TRBD2; j_gene: TRBJ2-1; v_gene: TRBV6-5; CDR3aa: CASNRGTTTLSEQFF; CDR3nt: TGTGCCAGCAACCGCGGGACTACCACCCTCAGTGAGCAGTTCTTC
abundance: few; d_gene: TRBD2; j_gene: TRBJ2-1; v_gene: TRBV7-2; CDR3aa: CASSLHSGRNNEQFF; CDR3nt: TGTGCCAGCAGCTTACATAGCGGGAGGAACAATGAGCAGTTCTTC